This T cell receptor (beta chain) was sequenced in a study of STAT5B mutations in CD4+ large granular lymphocyte leukemia. Study-wide results and caveats: TRBV06-family usage was enriched in top patient clones (8/27) versus controls (2/35).

Libraries were prepared by immunoSEQ multiplex PCR; TCRdb keeps only in-frame clonotypes and omits some of them. The sample has 30,000 or so clones, about 88% seen once; the top ten hold about 0.41%. This CDR3 spans 15 amino acids. Trimming pared 0 bases from V and 9 bases from J, leaving 16 bases between. The germline gives CDR1 SGDLS, CDR2 YYNGEE. As concerns this clone: Antigen specificity is unknown.

The receptor's source is a human donor in good health. This chain uses TRBV9 with TRBJ2-1; no definite D call. Source material: CD4+ T cells from blood buffy coats. CDR3 residues: CASSVGVLENAEQFF. The CDR3 region has the DNA TGTGCCAGCAGCGTAGGAGTTTTGGAGAACGCTGAGCAGTTCTTC.